This paragraph covers one T cell receptor beta chain sequence. What it binds is not known. This table comes from immunoSEQ multiplex PCR, and its TCRdb copy is limited to in-frame clones, with some not included. The table lists 250,000 to 400,000 clones, 75% to 90% of them singletons, with approximately 1.1% in the top ten. This CDR3 has 13 amino acids. Germline CDR1 is SGHVS and CDR2 is FQNEAQ. V dropped 1 base and J dropped 4 bases, with 5 bases sitting between them. The sample is drawn from a study of cytomegalovirus exposure and HLA in healthy donors. About the research overall: The roughly 110 validation repertoires used the same platform as the 650 to 750 first-cohort repertoires, a later analysis reported.

General study points: Specificity of three CMV-associated chains for CMV antigens was verified in vitro.

This sequence originates from a young woman in good health and CMV-seropositive. This chain connects TRBV7-8 to TRBJ2-1; D unclear. What was sequenced was PBMCs. The CDR3, as DNA: TGTGCCAGCAGCTTAGTAGTTTACAATGAGCAGTTCTTC. Translated: CASSLVVYNEQFF. Full variable domain (outside the CDR3, taken from reference TRBV7-8 and TRBJ2-1): GAGVSQSPRYKVAKRGQDVALRCDPISGHVSLFWYQQALGQGPEFLTYFQNEAQLDKSGLPSDRFFAERPEGSVSTLKIQRTQQEDSAVYLCASSLVVYNEQFFGPGTRLTVL.